In its sample, the clone carrying this T cell receptor beta chain was seen many times. V trimming: 3 bases; J trimming: 4 bases; junction bases outside the gene matches: 10. Germline CDR1 and CDR2: DFQATT and SNEGSKA (reference sequence). The CDR3 has 15 amino acids. TCR beta libraries were built with iRepertoire HTBI primers and Arm-PCR of CDR3 regions. Via MiXCR, TCRdb re-called the multiplex PCR reads, giving one row per CDR3 protein. The sample consists of fewer than 650,000 distinct CDR3 sequences, 16% of them appearing once. This entry belongs to a study of regulatory T cells in long-lasting Graves disease. Indicated time point: newly diagnosed GD, antithyroid drugs for less than 3 months. The TCR library was made from RNA extracted from PBMCs. By American Thyroid Association guidelines, Graves' disease was diagnosed in the cohort. These data were also filed under a second study, of T cells in Graves' hyperthyroidism and ophthalmopathy. That source reports: A lack of ophthalmopathy progression within 18 months defined stable Graves' hyperthyroidism.

The source was peripheral blood mononuclear cells (PBMCs), collected at new diagnosis, from a patient treated with antithyroid drugs. This TCR was sampled from a woman aged 25 to 45 with Graves disease. This chain connects TRBV20-1 to TRBJ2-7, with TRBD1 identical over 9 bases. CDR3 DNA: TGCAGTGCTAGGTTTCGGGGACAGGGACTTTACGAGCAGTACTTC. Protein product: CSARFRGQGLYEQYF.